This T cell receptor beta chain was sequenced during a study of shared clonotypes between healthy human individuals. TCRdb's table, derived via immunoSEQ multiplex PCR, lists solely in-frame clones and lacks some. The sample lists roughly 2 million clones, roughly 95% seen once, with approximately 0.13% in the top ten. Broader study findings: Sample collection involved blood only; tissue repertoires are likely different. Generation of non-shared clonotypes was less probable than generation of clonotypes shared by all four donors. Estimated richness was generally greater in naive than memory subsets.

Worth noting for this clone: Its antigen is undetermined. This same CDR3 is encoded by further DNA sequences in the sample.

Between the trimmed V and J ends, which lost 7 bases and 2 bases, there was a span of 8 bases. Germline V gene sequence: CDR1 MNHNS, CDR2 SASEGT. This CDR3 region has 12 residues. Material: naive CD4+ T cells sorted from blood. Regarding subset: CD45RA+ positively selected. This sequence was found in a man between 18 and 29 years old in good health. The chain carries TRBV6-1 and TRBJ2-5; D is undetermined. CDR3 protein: CASTSRQETQYF. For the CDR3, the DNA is TGTGCCAGCACAAGTAGACAAGAGACCCAGTACTTC.